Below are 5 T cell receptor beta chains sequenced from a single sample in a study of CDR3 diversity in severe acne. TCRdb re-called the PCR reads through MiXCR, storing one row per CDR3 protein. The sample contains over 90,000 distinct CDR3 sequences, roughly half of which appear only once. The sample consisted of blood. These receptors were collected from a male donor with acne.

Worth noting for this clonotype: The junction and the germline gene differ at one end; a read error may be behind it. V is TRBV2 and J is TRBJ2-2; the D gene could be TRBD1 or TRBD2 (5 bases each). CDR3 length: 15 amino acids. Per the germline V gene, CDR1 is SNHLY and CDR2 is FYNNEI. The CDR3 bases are TGTGCCAGCAAATCGGACATGCTGAACACCGGGAAGCTGTTTTTT. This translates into CASKSDMLNTGKLFF.

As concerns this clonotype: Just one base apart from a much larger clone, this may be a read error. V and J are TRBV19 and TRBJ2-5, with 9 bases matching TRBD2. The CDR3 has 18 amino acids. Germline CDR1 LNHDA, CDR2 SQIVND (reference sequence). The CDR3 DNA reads TGTGCCAGTAGTATCTCGGGGACTAGCCTTATTTTTCAAGAGGCCCAGTACTTC. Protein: CASSISGTSLIFQEAQYF.

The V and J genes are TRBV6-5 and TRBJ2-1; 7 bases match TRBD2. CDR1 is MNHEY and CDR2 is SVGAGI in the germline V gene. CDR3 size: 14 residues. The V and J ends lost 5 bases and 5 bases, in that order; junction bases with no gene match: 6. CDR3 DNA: TGTGCCAGCAGTCACTACACTAGCGACAATGAGCAGTTCTTC. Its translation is CASSHYTSDNEQFF.

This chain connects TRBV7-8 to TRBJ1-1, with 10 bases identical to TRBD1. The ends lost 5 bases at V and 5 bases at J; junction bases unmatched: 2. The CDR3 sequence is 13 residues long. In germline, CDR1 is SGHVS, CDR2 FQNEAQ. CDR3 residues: CASSRQGATEAFF. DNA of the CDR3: TGTGCCAGCAGCCGACAGGGGGCGACTGAAGCTTTCTTT.

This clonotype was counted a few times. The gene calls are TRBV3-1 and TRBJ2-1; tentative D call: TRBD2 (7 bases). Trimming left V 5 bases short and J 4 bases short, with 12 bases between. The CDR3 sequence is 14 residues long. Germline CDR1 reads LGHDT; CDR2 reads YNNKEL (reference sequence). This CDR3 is CASSRGGVYNEQFF. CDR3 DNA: TGTGCCAGCAGCAGAGGGGGGGTTTACAATGAGCAGTTCTTC.